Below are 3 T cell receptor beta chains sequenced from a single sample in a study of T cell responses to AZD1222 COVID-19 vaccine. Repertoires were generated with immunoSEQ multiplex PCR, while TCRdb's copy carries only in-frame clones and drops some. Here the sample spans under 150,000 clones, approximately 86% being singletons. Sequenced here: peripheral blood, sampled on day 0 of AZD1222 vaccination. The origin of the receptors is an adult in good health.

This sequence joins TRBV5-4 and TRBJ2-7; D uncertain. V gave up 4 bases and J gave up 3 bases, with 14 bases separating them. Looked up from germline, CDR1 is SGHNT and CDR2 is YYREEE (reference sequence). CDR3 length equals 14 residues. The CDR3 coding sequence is TGTGCCAGCAGCCCAGATGGAGCGAACTACGAGCAGTACTTC. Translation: CASSPDGANYEQYF.

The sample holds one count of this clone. This CDR3 reads CASSLASRNEQFF. CDR3 coding DNA: TGCGCCAGCAGCTTGGCTAGCAGGAATGAGCAGTTCTTC. The V call is TRBV5-1, the J call TRBJ2-1; D possibly corresponds to TRBD2 (5 bases). V lost 0 bases, J lost 7 bases, and 8 bases lay in between. From germline, CDR1 is SGHRS and CDR2 YFSETQ. This CDR3 contains 13 residues.

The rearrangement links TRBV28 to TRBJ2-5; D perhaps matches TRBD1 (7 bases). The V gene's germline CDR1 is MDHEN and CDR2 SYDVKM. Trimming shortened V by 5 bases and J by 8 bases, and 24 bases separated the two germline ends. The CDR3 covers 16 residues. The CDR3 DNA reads TGTGCCAGCAGTCCCGACCGCCCCAGCCAGGGGGGTACCCAGTACTTC. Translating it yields CASSPDRPSQGGTQYF.